Below, one TCR beta chain is given with its context. Antigen: not known. CDR3 length: 13 residues. Germline V gene sequence: CDR1 SGHTA, CDR2 FQGNSA. Trimming removed 5 bases at V and 3 bases at J, with 9 bases between. The sample belongs to a study of OX40 agonist ivuxolimab in advanced cancers. Study-wide results and caveats: CD4+ and CD8+ T cells in blood underwent clonal expansion by week 6 at 0.1 to 3.0 mg/kg.

This table comes from immunoSEQ multiplex PCR, and its TCRdb copy is limited to in-frame clones, with some not included. The sample contains 95,000 to 150,000 clones, 93% of which appear only once. The sequence came from an adult with an advanced solid tumor such as melanoma, head and neck, liver or kidney cancer. V usage is TRBV7-2 and J usage is TRBJ2-3; no definite D call. This sample comprised CD4+ or CD8+ T cells sorted from blood, obtained in a trial of the OX40 agonist ivuxolimab. The CDR3 protein is CASSLTWTDTQYF. CDR3 sequence (DNA): TGTGCCAGCAGCCTGACTTGGACAGATACGCAGTATTTT.